Included here is one T cell receptor beta chain sequence, with context. Its antigen target is currently unknown. No clone much larger than this one lies a single base away; base qualities are absent. V is reduced by 4 bases and J by 0 bases, leaving a spacing of 11 bases between them. The CDR3 has 14 amino acids, counting the end cysteine and phenylalanine. Only the CDR3 region is kept as DNA, spanning 42 bases read in frame from base 1. The germline V gene gives CDR1 as SGHRS and CDR2 as YFSETQ. The immunoSEQ Assay was used to sequence TCR beta CDR3 regions from DNA. The source study handled its data this way. To compute T cell density, TCR beta template counts were normalized to usable DNA, which was estimated by amplifying housekeeping genes. The preseqR package was used to estimate richness by extrapolating to 400,000 templates for PBMC samples and to 120,000 templates for tissue samples. Clonality was defined by subtracting Pielou's evenness from one. Tissue-enriched TCRs were identified through differential abundance testing performed on productive amino-acid clonotypes, with a minimum total count of 5 and an alpha of 0.1. The Jaccard Index and the Morisita Overlap Index were used to measure repertoire overlap between compartments. GLIPH grouped TCR beta CDR3s together with public tetramer-defined viral CDR3s, and a viral motif had to include at least three viral sequences and show V-gene enrichment. TCRdb stores this immuneACCESS table with in-frame sequences only. Part of the clones is absent; in the studies checked, under half of the shortfall reflects unresolved V genes, and no reason is known for the rest. Clone size and V and J calls were adopted from that table, with D and trimming inferred from the DNA. For this sample the table gives tens of thousands of clones, of which more than 70% were detected only once. Approximately 16% of the sample is held by the ten biggest clonotypes.

At diagnosis, peripheral blood, uninvolved tumor-adjacent lung and tumor were collected and were preserved as a mix of fresh-frozen and FFPE material. For TCR repertoire profiling, blood samples were analyzed as peripheral blood mononuclear cells. The data are from a study of T cells in localized non-small cell lung cancer (dated by TCRdb to about 2020). For the wider study: The study analyzed T cell repertoires of hundreds of early-stage NSCLC patients, comparing tumors and uninvolved tumor-adjacent lungs. The cohort comprised 236 treatment-naïve NSCLC patients with resected, localized lung tumors. A mean age of roughly 66 years was recorded for the NSCLC patients, of whom some 130 were male and more than 85 were female.

Study-wide conclusions, independent of this receptor: Uninvolved tumor-adjacent lung showed the highest T cell clonality, higher than tumor, which suggests more focused antigenic responses in the adjacent lung. A median of approximately 50 of the top 100 tumor clones turned up in the paired uninvolved adjacent lung, and 28 of those clones also ranked among the top 100 of that same adjacent lung. Because the study design was exploratory, TCR variables were selected using unadjusted p-values without false-discovery rate correction. Multi-region tumor sequencing was not performed, so intratumor heterogeneity could not be excluded. Higher blood T cell density associated with longer overall survival, while higher adjacent-lung clonality associated with shorter survival.

This specimen was PBMCs, taken before any cancer treatment. This receptor was identified in a woman between 35 and 70 years old with stage II squamous cell lung carcinoma. The chain employs TRBV5-1 and TRBJ2-7; the D assignment is uncertain and may be TRBD1 or TRBD2, with 5 bases supporting each. The nucleotides are TGCGCCAGCAGCCCAGGGACGGTCTCCTACGAGCAGTACTTC. This gives the protein CASSPGTVSYEQYF.